A selection of T cell receptor beta chains follows, all from one sample in a study of T-cell reconstitution after alpha-beta-depleted transplantation in children. One entry per CDR3 protein results from TCRdb running MiXCR on the PCR reads. Of about 980,000 distinct CDR3 sequences in the sample, roughly 29% were seen once. This specimen was PBMCs, mostly from graft donor cells, taken 360 days after TCRalphabeta/CD19-depleted stem cell transplant. The receptors were gathered from a boy less than two years old who had a stem cell transplant for SCID, so the T cells may come from the graft donor. Each CDR3 is given with its conserved first and last residue. Each record gives: CDR3 length, D gene, V gene, J gene, clone size, CDR3 DNA, CDR3 protein. D genes are given only for firm matches. Not all rows give a size; the values are once, few, many and, for expanded clones, a class.

15,TRBD2,TRBV28,TRBJ2-7,.,TGTGCCAGCAGTCTTTATAGCGGGGGGGCGGGCGAGCAGTACTTC,CASSLYSGGAGEQYF
17,TRBD2,TRBV4-2,TRBJ2-1,few,TGTGCCAGCAGCCAACAGACGGGACTAGCGGGGGGCAATGAGCAGTTCTTC,CASSQQTGLAGGNEQFF
17,.,TRBV4-2,TRBJ2-3,few,TGTGCCAGCAGCCAATTCGGTAGAGCGACTAGCACAGATACGCAGTATTTT,CASSQFGRATSTDTQYF
14,TRBD1,TRBV20-1,TRBJ2-4,.,TGCAGTGCTAGAGCCGACAGGGGGCAGAACATTCAGTACTTC,CSARADRGQNIQYF
14,.,TRBV21-1,TRBJ2-1,.,TGTGCCAGCAGCAAAACTAAGCGGGGCGGTGAGCAGTTCTTC,CASSKTKRGGEQFF
13,TRBD1,TRBV15,TRBJ2-5,.,TGTGCCACCGGACCCGGGACAGGGGAGACCCAGTACTTC,CATGPGTGETQYF
12,.,TRBV12-3/TRBV12-4,TRBJ1-3,.,TGTGCCAGCACCCCTAGAGGAAACACCATATATTTT,CASTPRGNTIYF
14,.,TRBV5-1,TRBJ1-1,.,TGCGCCAGCAGCTTTCCTGGGTCGCCCCGTGAAGCTTTCTTT,CASSFPGSPREAFF
16,.,TRBV7-6,TRBJ2-1,.,TGTGCCAGCAGCTTAGAGGCGGGGGCTGCTCGGGGTGAGCAGTTCTTC,CASSLEAGAARGEQFF
14,TRBD2,TRBV18,TRBJ2-1,.,TGTGCCAGCTCACCAAGAGCGGGGGGCAATGAGCAGTTCTTC,CASSPRAGGNEQFF
16,.,TRBV12-3/TRBV12-4,TRBJ2-2,few,TGTGCCAGCAGTTCCCGGACGGACCCGAGGACCGGGGAGCTGTTTTTT,CASSSRTDPRTGELFF
16,TRBD1,TRBV7-9,TRBJ1-6,few,TGTGCCAGCAGCTTGAAGCTGGGACAGGGTGAATCACCCCTCCACTTT,CASSLKLGQGESPLHF
14,.,TRBV20-1,TRBJ2-5,few,TGCAGTGCCCTGCTGGGGGGGGCAGGGGAGACCCAGTACTTC,CSALLGGAGETQYF
14,TRBD1,TRBV6-1,TRBJ2-1,.,TGTGCCAGCAGTGGGCGGGACAGGGTGAGGGAGCAGTTCTTC,CASSGRDRVREQFF
16,TRBD1,TRBV5-1,TRBJ2-1,few,TGCGCCAGCAGCTTGGAGGCGTTCGCCCCAGGGGGTGAGCAGTTCTTC,CASSLEAFAPGGEQFF
16,TRBD1,TRBV7-2,TRBJ2-5,.,TGTGCCAGCAGCCCCTGGGACAGGGGGCGGCAAGAGACCCAGTACTTC,CASSPWDRGRQETQYF
11,.,TRBV21-1,TRBJ2-7,many,TGTGCCAGCACCTCAGCTTACGAGCAGTACTTC,CASTSAYEQYF
17,TRBD2,TRBV5-1,TRBJ2-2,.,TGCGCCAGCAGCGAGGGACTAGCGGGAAACCACACCGGGGAGCTGTTTTTT,CASSEGLAGNHTGELFF
17,TRBD1,TRBV11-2,TRBJ1-1,many,TGTGCCAGCAGGGAAGTCCCGGGACAGGGTATGGACACTGAAGCTTTCTTT,CASREVPGQGMDTEAFF
15,TRBD1,TRBV6-5,TRBJ2-7,many,TGTGCCAGCAGTTACCGGGGACAGAGAAACTACGAGCAGTACTTC,CASSYRGQRNYEQYF